This T cell receptor beta chain was found in a study of T-cell memory formation after mild COVID-19. Study overall: TCR clusters largely stayed donor specific.

5'RACE primed at constant segments yielded TCR alpha and TCR beta cDNA libraries bearing sample barcodes and UMIs. TCRdb analysed the 5' RACE reads with MiXCR anew, one entry per CDR3 protein. The sample lists 140,000 to 150,000 distinct CDR3 sequences, around 25% seen once, with around a quarter in the top ten. This clonotype was detected a few times. Trimming shortened V by 7 bases and J by 7 bases, and 20 bases separated the two germline ends. The germline V gene has CDR1 SGHTA and CDR2 FQGNSA. The CDR3 length is 15 residues. This rearrangement joins TRBV7-2 to TRBJ2-1; TRBD2 might be the D (6 bases). This clonotype originated in an adult woman who had mild COVID-19 (a few samples of this study predate the infection). Cell type and time point are not known. The sample was PBMCs or a T cell subset sorted from them (not recorded which). DNA for the CDR3: TGTGCCAGCAAACCCCCTGCGGGACGGGGGAATGAGCAGTTCTTC. Protein product: CASKPPAGRGNEQFF.